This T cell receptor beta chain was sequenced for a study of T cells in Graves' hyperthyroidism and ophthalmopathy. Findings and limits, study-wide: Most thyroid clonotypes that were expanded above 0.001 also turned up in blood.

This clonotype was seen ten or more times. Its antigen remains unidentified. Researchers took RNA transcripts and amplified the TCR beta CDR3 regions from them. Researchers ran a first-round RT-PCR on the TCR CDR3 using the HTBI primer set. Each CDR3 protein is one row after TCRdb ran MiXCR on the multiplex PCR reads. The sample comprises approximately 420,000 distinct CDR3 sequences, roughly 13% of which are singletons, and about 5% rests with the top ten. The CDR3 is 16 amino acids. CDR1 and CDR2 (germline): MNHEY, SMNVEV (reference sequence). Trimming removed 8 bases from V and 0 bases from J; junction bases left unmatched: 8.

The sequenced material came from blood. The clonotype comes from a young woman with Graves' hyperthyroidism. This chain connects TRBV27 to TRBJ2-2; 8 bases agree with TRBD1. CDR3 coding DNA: TGTGCCAGCCATGGGACAGGAACGGCGAACACCGGGGAGCTGTTTTTT. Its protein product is CASHGTGTANTGELFF.